This TCR beta chain originates from a study of CD8+ T cells in alopecia areata listed by TCRdb under 2018. Notes on the research overall: The treated patients took part in an open-label pilot trial in which moderate-to-severe alopecia areata was treated with oral tofacitinib at 5 to 10 mg twice daily. RNA was extracted with the PAXgene miRNA kit for fixed scalp, the miRNeasy kit for PBMCs, and the RNeasy kit for mouse skin. For the treated patients, the SALT score, which quantifies what percentage of scalp surface area is affected, served as the measure of disease severity. Scalp tissue and sorted CD4+ and CD8+ peripheral blood T cells from patchy and totalis/universalis alopecia areata patients and from healthy controls were covered by human TCRbeta sequencing. The study used high-throughput TCRbeta sequencing to examine T cell clonal expansion in alopecia areata, in both the C3H/HeJ mouse model and human patients. Tofacitinib was given for 6 to 18 months, followed by 6 months of follow-up off drug to assess delayed response and recurrence. Amplification of TCRbeta CDR3 regions was done by immunoSEQ multiplex PCR using 35 Vbeta forward primers and 13 Jbeta reverse primers. Biopsies were taken from tofacitinib-treated patients at baseline and again at 4 and 24 weeks into treatment, and several of those patients also had a later scalp biopsy. Scalp clonality was compared among normal scalp (n=4), patchy alopecia areata scalp (n=8), and alopecia totalis/universalis scalp (n=8). What the study reported, not specific to this receptor: During tofacitinib treatment, many expanded lesional clones remained in scalp and blood, and this persistence may partly explain relapse after treatment is stopped. Lesional scalp, especially in alopecia totalis/universalis, showed higher clonality and more expanded CD8+ clones than normal scalp, suggesting antigenic drive. Shared TCR sequences between patients were less evident than in mice, which may be partly attributable to HLA diversity in the patient population. Because the treated cohort was small and included a single nonresponder, larger studies are needed to assess links between baseline CD8+ expansion and response. Tofacitinib significantly lowered scalp clonality and the number of expanded CD8+ clones among the top 100 scalp clones. Resident alphabeta T cells in normal human skin are also sequenced, complicating scalp TCR repertoire analysis, unlike mouse skin dominated by gammadelta T cells.

Points on this clone: This receptor's antigen is unknown. Base qualities are not provided; no much larger clone lies one nucleotide away.

Explained via the paper, the time point label denotes: 4 weeks on oral tofacitinib. The treatment or condition label on this specimen signifies: oral pan-JAK inhibitor, 5-10 mg twice daily. Peripheral blood and lesional scalp punch biopsies were obtained from patients with alopecia areata. PBMCs were separated by density centrifugation and stained for CD3, CD4 and CD8, after which CD4+ and CD8+ T cells were sorted on a FACSAria. V loses 7 bases, J loses 5 bases, and the germline ends lie 12 bases apart. CDR1 and CDR2 are read off the germline V gene as LGHNT and FRNRAP. The CDR3 holds 13 amino acids from the cysteine to the phenylalanine. Only the CDR3 region is kept as DNA, spanning 39 bases read in frame from base 1. Library preparation employed the immunoSEQ multiplex PCR assay. RNA was extracted from all samples and reverse transcribed into cDNA, which served as template for TCR sequencing. First-strand cDNA was synthesized using SuperScript III with a 2:1 mix of oligo-dT and random hexamers. Amplification bias was assessed with a synthetic immune receptor repertoire, and residual bias was removed computationally. The published analysis was carried out like this. After raw reads were preprocessed to remove errors, the CDR3 was defined following IMGT conventions as running from the conserved cysteine to phenylalanine. Clonality was computed by normalizing Shannon entropy by log2 of the number of productive unique TCRs and subtracting the result from 1. Whether scalp clones were CD4 or CD8 was inferred by matching scalp TCRbeta sequences against CD4 and CD8 repertoires sorted from blood. As stored in TCRdb, this immuneACCESS dataset retains in-frame rearrangements with V and J assigned. A fraction of the clones does not appear; measured against another copy, unresolved V genes explain less than half of the discrepancy, and the remainder lacks a known reason. The D gene and trimming were derived from the DNA, and the V and J assignments and clone size from that table. In this sample the table shows some 150,000 clones, about 56% of which occur a single time. The ten largest clones add up to about 16% of the sample.

The specimen comprised CD8+ T cells sorted from blood, sampled at week 4, from a patient treated with tofacitinib. This sequence uses TRBV12-5 and TRBJ1-5; TRBD1 could be the D gene, as 6 bases match. This TCR derives from a human donor with alopecia areata. DNA sequence: TGTGCTAGTGTTCTGGACAGATATCAGCCCCAGCATTTT. It translates to CASVLDRYQPQHF. The CDR3, completed at both ends by the reference TRBV12-5 and TRBJ1-5 genes, gives the full variable domain DARVTQTPRHKVTEMGQEVTMRCQPILGHNTVFWYRQTMMQGLELLAYFRNRAPLDDSGMPKDRFSAEMPDATLATLKIQPSEPRDSAVYFCASVLDRYQPQHFGDGTRLSIL.